Given below is one T cell receptor (beta chain) in context. This specimen comes from a study of OX40 agonist ivuxolimab in advanced cancers. In the study overall: A partial response was reached by three patients: one with hepatocellular carcinoma and two with cutaneous melanoma.

Produced via immunoSEQ multiplex PCR; TCRdb's table is partial and in-frame only. The table lists tens of thousands of clones, approximately 88% of them singletons. Exclusion of a patient followed from autoimmune disease history or systemic immunosuppression. The sequence derives from an adult with an advanced solid tumor such as melanoma, head and neck, liver or kidney cancer. Sequencing was performed on CD4+ or CD8+ T cells sorted from blood, taken in a trial of the OX40 agonist ivuxolimab.

The CDR3 loop is CASTLGVGEAYEQYF. The CDR3 DNA sequence: TGTGCCAGCACGCTAGGGGTGGGGGAGGCCTACGAGCAGTACTTC. The chain has TRBV5-6 and TRBJ2-7; D is perhaps TRBD2 (6 bases). The CDR3 covers 15 residues. Germline-derived CDR1 and CDR2 are SGHDT and YYEEEE. V lost 6 bases and J lost 2, with 18 bases in between.